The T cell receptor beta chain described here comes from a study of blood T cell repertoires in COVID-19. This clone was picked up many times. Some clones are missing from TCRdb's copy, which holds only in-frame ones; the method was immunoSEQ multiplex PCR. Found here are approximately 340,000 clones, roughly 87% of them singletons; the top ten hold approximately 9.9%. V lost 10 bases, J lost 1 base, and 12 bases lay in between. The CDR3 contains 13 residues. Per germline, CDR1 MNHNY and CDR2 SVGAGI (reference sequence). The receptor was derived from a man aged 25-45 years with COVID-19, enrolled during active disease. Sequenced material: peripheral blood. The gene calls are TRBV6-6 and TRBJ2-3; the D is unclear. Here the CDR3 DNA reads TGTGCCACCCACCCCTCGGGCACAGATACGCAGTATTTT. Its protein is CATHPSGTDTQYF.